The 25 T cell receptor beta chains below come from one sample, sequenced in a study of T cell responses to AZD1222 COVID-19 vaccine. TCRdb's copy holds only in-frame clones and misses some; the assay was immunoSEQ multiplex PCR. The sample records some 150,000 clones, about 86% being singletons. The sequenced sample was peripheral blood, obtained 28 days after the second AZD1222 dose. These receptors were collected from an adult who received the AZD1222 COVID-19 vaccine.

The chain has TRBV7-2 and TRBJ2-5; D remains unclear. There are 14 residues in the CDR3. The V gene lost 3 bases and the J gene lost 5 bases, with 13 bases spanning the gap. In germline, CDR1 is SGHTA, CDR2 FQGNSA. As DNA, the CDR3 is TGTGCCAGCAGCTTGGATCGACAAAGGGAGACCCAGTACTTC. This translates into CASSLDRQRETQYF.

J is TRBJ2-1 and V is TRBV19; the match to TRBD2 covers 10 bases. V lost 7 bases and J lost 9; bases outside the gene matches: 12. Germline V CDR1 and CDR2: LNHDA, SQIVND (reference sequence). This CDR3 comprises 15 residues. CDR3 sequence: CASKISGGADREQFF. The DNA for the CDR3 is TGTGCCAGTAAAATCAGCGGGGGGGCGGATCGTGAGCAGTTCTTC.

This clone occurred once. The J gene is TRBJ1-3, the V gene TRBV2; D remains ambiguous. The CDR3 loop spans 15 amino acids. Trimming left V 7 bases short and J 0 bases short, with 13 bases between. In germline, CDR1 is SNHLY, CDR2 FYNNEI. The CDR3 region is CASNFRHVSGNTIYF. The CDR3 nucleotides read TGTGCCAGCAACTTCAGGCATGTCTCTGGAAACACCATATATTTT.

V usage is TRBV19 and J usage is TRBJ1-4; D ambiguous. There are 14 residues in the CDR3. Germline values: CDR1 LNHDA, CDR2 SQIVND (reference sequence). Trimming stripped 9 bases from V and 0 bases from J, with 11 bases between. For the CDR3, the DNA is TGTGCCAGCTGCCGGGGAACAACTAATGAAAAACTGTTTTTT. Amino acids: CASCRGTTNEKLFF. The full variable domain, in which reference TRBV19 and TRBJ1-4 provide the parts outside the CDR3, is DGGITQSPKYLFRKEGQNVTLSCEQNLNHDAMYWYRQDPGQGLRLIYYSQIVNDFQKGDIAEGYSVSREKKESFPLTVTSAQKNPTAFYLCASCRGTTNEKLFFGSGTQLSVL.

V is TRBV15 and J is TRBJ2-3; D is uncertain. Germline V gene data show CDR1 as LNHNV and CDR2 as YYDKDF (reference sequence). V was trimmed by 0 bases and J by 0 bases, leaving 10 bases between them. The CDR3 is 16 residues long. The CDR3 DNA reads TGTGCCACCAGCAGAGATTGGACGGCTAGCACAGATACGCAGTATTTT. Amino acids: CATSRDWTASTDTQYF.

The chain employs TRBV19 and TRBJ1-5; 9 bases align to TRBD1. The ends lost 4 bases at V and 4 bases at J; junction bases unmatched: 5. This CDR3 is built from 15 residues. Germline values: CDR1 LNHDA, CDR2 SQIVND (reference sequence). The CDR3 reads CASSKRDRGNQPQHF. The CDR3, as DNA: TGTGCCAGTAGTAAACGAGACAGGGGGAATCAGCCCCAGCATTTT.

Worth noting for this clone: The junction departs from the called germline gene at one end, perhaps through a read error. The CDR3, as DNA: TGTGCCAGCAGTTCCACCTACAAGCAGTACTTC. It translates to CASSSTYKQYF. The chain has TRBV6-5 and TRBJ2-7; D call uncertain. This CDR3 spans 11 amino acids. Looked up from germline, CDR1 is MNHEY and CDR2 is SVGAGI.

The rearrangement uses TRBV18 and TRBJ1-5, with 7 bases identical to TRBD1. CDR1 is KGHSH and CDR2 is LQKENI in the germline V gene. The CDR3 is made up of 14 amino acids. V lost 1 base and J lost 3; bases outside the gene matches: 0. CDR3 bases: TGTGCCAGCTCACCACAGGGGGCCAATCAGCCCCAGCATTTT. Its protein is CASSPQGANQPQHF.

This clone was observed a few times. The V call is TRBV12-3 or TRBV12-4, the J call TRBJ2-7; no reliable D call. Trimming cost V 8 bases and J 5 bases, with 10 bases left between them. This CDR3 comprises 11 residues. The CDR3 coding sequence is TGTGCCAGCGGTCCCTTTAACGAGCAGTACTTC. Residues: CASGPFNEQYF.

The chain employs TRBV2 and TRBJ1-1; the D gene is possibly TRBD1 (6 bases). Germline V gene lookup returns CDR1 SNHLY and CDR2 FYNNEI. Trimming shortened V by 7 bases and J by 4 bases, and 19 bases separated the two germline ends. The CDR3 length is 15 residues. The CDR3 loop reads CASTKTGKVGTEAFF. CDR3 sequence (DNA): TGTGCCAGCACCAAGACAGGAAAGGTTGGCACTGAAGCTTTCTTT.

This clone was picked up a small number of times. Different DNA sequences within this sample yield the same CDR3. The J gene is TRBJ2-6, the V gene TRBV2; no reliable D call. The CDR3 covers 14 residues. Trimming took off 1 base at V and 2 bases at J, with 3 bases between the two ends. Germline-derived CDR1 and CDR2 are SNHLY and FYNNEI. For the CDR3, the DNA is TGTGCCAGCAGTGAAGTGGCTGGGGCCAACGTCCTGACTTTC. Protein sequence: CASSEVAGANVLTF. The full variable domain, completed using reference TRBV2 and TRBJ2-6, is EPEVTQTPSHQVTQMGQEVILRCVPISNHLYFYWYRQILGQKVEFLVSFYNNEISEKSEIFDDQFSVERPDGSNFTLKIRSTKLEDSAMYFCASSEVAGANVLTFGAGSRLTVL.

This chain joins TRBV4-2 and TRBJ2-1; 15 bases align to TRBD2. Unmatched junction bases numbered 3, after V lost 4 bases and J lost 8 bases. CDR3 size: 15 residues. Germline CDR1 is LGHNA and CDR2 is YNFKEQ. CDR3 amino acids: CASSLGLAGGYEQFF. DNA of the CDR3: TGTGCCAGCAGCCTCGGACTAGCGGGGGGGTATGAGCAGTTCTTC.

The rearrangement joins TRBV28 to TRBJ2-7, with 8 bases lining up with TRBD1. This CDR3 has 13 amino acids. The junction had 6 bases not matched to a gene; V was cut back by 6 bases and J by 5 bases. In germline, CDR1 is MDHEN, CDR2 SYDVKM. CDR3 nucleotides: TGTGCCAGCAGCTCCGGACAGGGCGACGAGCAGTACTTC. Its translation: CASSSGQGDEQYF.

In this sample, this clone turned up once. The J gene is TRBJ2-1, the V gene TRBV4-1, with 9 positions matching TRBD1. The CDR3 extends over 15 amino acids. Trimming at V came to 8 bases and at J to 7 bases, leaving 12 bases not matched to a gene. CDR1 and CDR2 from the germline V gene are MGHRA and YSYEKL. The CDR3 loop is CASVQGQGIFNEQFF. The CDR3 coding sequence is TGCGCCAGCGTCCAGGGACAGGGAATATTTAATGAGCAGTTCTTC.

This chain's CDR3 is CASSLAASGASTDTQYF. CDR3 nucleotide sequence: TGCGCCAGCAGCTTGGCCGCTAGCGGGGCTAGCACAGATACGCAGTATTTT. The rearrangement uses TRBV5-1 and TRBJ2-3, with TRBD2 matching 9 bases. The V gene end was trimmed by 0 bases and the J gene end by 0 bases; junction bases not matched to a gene: 5. This CDR3 region has 17 residues. In germline, CDR1 is SGHRS, CDR2 YFSETQ.

The CDR3 nucleotides are TGTGCCAGCAGTCTGTCAGGGGGTATGGGCTACACCTTC. It codes for CASSLSGGMGYTF. The chain links TRBV2 to TRBJ1-2, with 7 bases aligning to TRBD1. The CDR3 is made up of 13 amino acids. Germline CDR1 and CDR2: SNHLY and FYNNEI. V trimming: 5 bases; J trimming: 8 bases; junction bases outside the gene matches: 8.

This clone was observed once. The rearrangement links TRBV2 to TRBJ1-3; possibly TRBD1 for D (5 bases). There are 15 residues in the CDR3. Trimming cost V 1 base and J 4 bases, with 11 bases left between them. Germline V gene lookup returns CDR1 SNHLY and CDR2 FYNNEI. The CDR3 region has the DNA TGTGCCAGCAGTGAAGAACGGGCAGGGGGAAACACCATATATTTT. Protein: CASSEERAGGNTIYF.

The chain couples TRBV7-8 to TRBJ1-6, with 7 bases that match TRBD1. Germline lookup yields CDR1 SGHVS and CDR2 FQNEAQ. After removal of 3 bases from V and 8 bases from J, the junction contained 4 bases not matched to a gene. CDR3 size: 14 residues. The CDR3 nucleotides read TGTGCCAGCAGCTTGGCAGGGGGATATTCACCCCTCCACTTT. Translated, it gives CASSLAGGYSPLHF. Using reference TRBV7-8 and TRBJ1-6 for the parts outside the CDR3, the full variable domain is GAGVSQSPRYKVAKRGQDVALRCDPISGHVSLFWYQQALGQGPEFLTYFQNEAQLDKSGLPSDRFFAERPEGSVSTLKIQRTQQEDSAVYLCASSLAGGYSPLHFGNGTRLTVT.

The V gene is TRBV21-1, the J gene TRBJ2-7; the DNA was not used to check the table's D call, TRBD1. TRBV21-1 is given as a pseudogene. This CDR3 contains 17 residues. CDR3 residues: CASSNPGGQMNHYEQYF. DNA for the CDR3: TGTGCCAGCAGCAACCCCGGGGGACAGATGAATCACTACGAGCAGTACTTC.

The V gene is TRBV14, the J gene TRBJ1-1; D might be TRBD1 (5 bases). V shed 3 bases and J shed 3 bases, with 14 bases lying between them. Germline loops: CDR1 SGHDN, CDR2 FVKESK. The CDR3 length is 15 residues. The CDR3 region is CASSHQGGLHTEAFF. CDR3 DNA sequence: TGTGCCAGCAGCCATCAGGGAGGCCTCCACACTGAAGCTTTCTTT.

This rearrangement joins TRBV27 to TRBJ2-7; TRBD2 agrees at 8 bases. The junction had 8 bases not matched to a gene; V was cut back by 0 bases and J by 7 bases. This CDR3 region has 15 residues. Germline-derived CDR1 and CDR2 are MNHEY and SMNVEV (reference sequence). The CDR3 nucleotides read TGTGCCAGCAGTTTATCTCCGGGGGGGCCGGGGGAGCAGTACTTC. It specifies CASSLSPGGPGEQYF.

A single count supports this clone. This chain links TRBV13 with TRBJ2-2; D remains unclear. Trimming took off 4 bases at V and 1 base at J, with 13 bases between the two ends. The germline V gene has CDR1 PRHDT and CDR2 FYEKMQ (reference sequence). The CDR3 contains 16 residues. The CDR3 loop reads CASSYGRRRNTGELFF. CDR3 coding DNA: TGTGCCAGCAGCTATGGCCGAAGGAGGAACACCGGGGAGCTGTTTTTT.

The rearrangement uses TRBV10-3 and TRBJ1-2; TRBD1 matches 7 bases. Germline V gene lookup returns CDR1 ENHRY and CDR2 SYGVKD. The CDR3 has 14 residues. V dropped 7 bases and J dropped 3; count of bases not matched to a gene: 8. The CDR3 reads CAITQTGLDYGYTF. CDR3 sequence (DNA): TGTGCCATCACCCAGACAGGGTTAGACTATGGCTACACCTTC.

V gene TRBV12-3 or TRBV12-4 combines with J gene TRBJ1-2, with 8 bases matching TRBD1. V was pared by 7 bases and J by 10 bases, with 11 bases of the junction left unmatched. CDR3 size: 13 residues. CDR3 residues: CASTAGTGADYTF. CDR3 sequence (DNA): TGTGCCAGCACTGCCGGGACAGGTGCCGACTACACCTTC.

CDR3 residues: CASSYGGRVDTQYF. CDR3 bases: TGTGCCAGCAGTTACGGGGGGAGAGTGGATACGCAGTATTTT. This rearrangement joins TRBV6-5 to TRBJ2-3, with D maybe TRBD2 (6 bases). Germline V gene data show CDR1 as MNHEY and CDR2 as SVGAGI. With 2 bases removed from V and 6 bases from J, the gap between germline ends came to 12 bases. The CDR3 totals 14 residues.